Following are 14 T cell receptor beta chains from one sample sequenced in a study of follicular helper T cells after annual influenza vaccination. Time point meaning: 2015-2016 season, 7 days after influenza vaccination. Clones were sequenced by immunoSEQ multiplex PCR, and TCRdb holds only the in-frame ones, with some missing. The sample carries over 3,500 clones, approximately 82% recorded once. The sequences come from CXCR5+ CD38- circulating T follicular helper cells from blood, collected 7 days after influenza vaccination. The subset denotes: circulating Tfh, non-naive CD4+CXCR5+PD-1+ (ICOS+CD38+ or ICOS-CD38-). Every receptor here comes from an adult who received the influenza vaccine.

V usage is TRBV7-9 and J usage is TRBJ2-3; unclear D gene. The germline V gene encodes CDR1 SEHNR and CDR2 FQNEAQ (reference sequence). The CDR3 is 16 residues long. Trimming took off 3 bases at V and 0 bases at J, with 13 bases between the two ends. The CDR3 spells CASSFAGLSSTDTQYF. CDR3 sequence (DNA): TGTGCCAGCAGCTTCGCAGGATTATCTAGCACAGATACGCAGTATTTT.

The genes are TRBV5-4 and TRBJ2-6, with D tentatively TRBD2 (5 bases). The CDR3 is made up of 16 amino acids. V was clipped by 4 bases and J by 2 bases, with 13 bases between them. Germline V gene sequence: CDR1 SGHNT, CDR2 YYREEE (reference sequence). CDR3 in DNA: TGTGCCAGCAGCCCAAGAATCGGGACTGGGGCCAACGTCCTGACTTTC. Encoded protein: CASSPRIGTGANVLTF.

This chain joins TRBV6-1 and TRBJ2-5, with D possibly TRBD1 on 5 matching bases. This CDR3 contains 12 residues. Trimming shortened V by 7 bases and J by 4 bases, and 10 bases separated the two germline ends. Germline CDR1 MNHNS, CDR2 SASEGT. CDR3 nucleotides: TGTGCCAGCACCCAGGGTGGAGAGACCCAGTACTTC. The encoded protein is CASTQGGETQYF.

J is TRBJ2-2 and V is TRBV5-1; no firm D call. CDR1 SGHRS and CDR2 YFSETQ come from the germline V gene. V was cut by 4 bases and J by 7 bases, with 14 bases left in between. The CDR3 spans 14 residues. The CDR3 nucleotides read TGCGCCAGCAGCGCGACTGGCAACGTCGGGGAGCTGTTTTTT. It is translated as CASSATGNVGELFF.

This chain uses TRBV5-1 with TRBJ2-3, with 10 bases lining up with TRBD2. Germline values: CDR1 SGHRS, CDR2 YFSETQ. The trim removed 5 bases at V and 5 bases at J, leaving 8 bases unmatched. The CDR3 has 15 amino acids. DNA for the CDR3: TGCGCCAGCAGGGAGCGGGAGGGTAGGCGAGATACGCAGTATTTT. Translating it yields CASREREGRRDTQYF.

This clone has more than one count but fewer than ten. This sequence joins TRBV7-6 and TRBJ1-4; the match to TRBD1 covers 9 bases. Unmatched junction bases numbered 6, after V lost 3 bases and J lost 7 bases. The CDR3 loop spans 15 amino acids. Germline CDR1 and CDR2: SGHVS and FNYEAQ. The chain's CDR3 is CASSLSTGGGEKLFF. Written as DNA, the CDR3 is TGTGCCAGCAGCTTGAGTACAGGGGGCGGTGAAAAACTGTTTTTT. Filled out from reference TRBV7-6 and TRBJ1-4, the complete variable domain reads GAGVSQSPRYKVTKRGQDVALRCDPISGHVSLYWYRQALGQGPEFLTYFNYEAQQDKSGLPNDRFSAERPEGSISTLTIQRTEQRDSAMYRCASSLSTGGGEKLFFGSGTQLSVL.

The chain has TRBV10-3 and TRBJ2-2; perhaps TRBD1 as D (5 bases). V shed 8 bases and J shed 2 bases, with 12 bases lying between them. The CDR3 extends over 14 amino acids. Germline V gives CDR1 ENHRY, CDR2 SYGVKD. CDR3 protein: CAIGDRSNTGELFF. The DNA for the CDR3 is TGTGCCATCGGAGACAGATCCAACACCGGGGAGCTGTTTTTT.

The chain uses TRBV7-3 and TRBJ2-1, with 10 bases that match TRBD2. Germline assignment: CDR1 SGHTA and CDR2 FQGTGA. This CDR3 is built from 18 residues. With V trimmed by 5 bases and J by 0 bases, 10 bases remained unmatched. The chain's CDR3 is CASSSVAGGSSSYNEQFF. The CDR3 nucleotides read TGTGCCAGCAGCAGCGTAGCGGGGGGCTCGAGCTCCTACAATGAGCAGTTCTTC.

The V and J genes are TRBV4-3 and TRBJ2-1, with TRBD1 matching over 8 bases. The CDR3 totals 15 residues. Unmatched junction bases numbered 10, after V lost 5 bases and J lost 7 bases. Germline V gives CDR1 LGHNA, CDR2 YSLEER. This chain's CDR3 is CASSFDRGSLNEQFF. DNA for the CDR3: TGCGCCAGCAGCTTCGACAGGGGTTCGCTTAATGAGCAGTTCTTC.

This sequence joins TRBV7-3 and TRBJ2-3; D tentatively fits TRBD1 or TRBD2 (7 bases each). Between the trimmed V and J ends, which lost 4 bases and 0 bases, there was a span of 17 bases. The germline CDR1 and CDR2 sequences are SGHTA and FQGTGA. This CDR3 spans 17 amino acids. In DNA, the CDR3 is TGTGCCAGCAGCTCCCAGGGGGGGGGCGGTAGCACAGATACGCAGTATTTT. Translated, it gives CASSSQGGGGSTDTQYF.

The rearrangement uses TRBV7-2 and TRBJ2-1; 9 positions match TRBD2. Germline CDR1 and CDR2: SGHTA and FQGNSA. V trimming: 5 bases; J trimming: 1 base; junction bases outside the gene matches: 3. The CDR3 loop spans 15 amino acids. The DNA of the CDR3 is TGTGCCAGCAGCGTTAGCGGGGGTTCCTACAATGAGCAGTTCTTC. It encodes CASSVSGGSYNEQFF. The entire variable domain, with the rest obtained from reference TRBV7-2 and TRBJ2-1, is as follows: GAGVSQSPSNKVTEKGKDVELRCDPISGHTALYWYRQSLGQGLEFLIYFQGNSAPDKSGLPSDRFSAERTGGSVSTLTIQRTQQEDSAVYLCASSVSGGSYNEQFFGPGTRLTVL.

This chain uses TRBV28 with TRBJ1-2, with D possibly being TRBD1 (5 bases). This CDR3 comprises 13 residues. The V end lost 5 bases, the J end lost 7 bases, and 14 bases lay between the germline ends. From germline, CDR1 is MDHEN and CDR2 SYDVKM. Written as DNA, the CDR3 is TGTGCCAGCAGTCGTCAGGGACGGATTGGCTACACCTTC. It is translated as CASSRQGRIGYTF.

This sequence joins TRBV5-6 and TRBJ2-3, with TRBD2 matching over 10 bases. The CDR3 has 19 residues. The ends lost 0 bases at V and 9 bases at J; junction bases unmatched: 19. Germline-derived CDR1 and CDR2 are SGHDT and YYEEEE. CDR3 amino acids: CASSLAGLAIPGLARTQYF. The CDR3 coding sequence is TGTGCCAGCAGCTTGGCTGGACTGGCTATCCCGGGACTAGCGCGGACGCAGTATTTT.

The chain has TRBV5-1 and TRBJ2-7; D unclear. The CDR3 contains 15 residues. CDR1 and CDR2 (germline): SGHRS, YFSETQ. V dropped 4 bases and J dropped 0 bases, with 14 bases sitting between them. The CDR3 loop reads CASSTRTGSSYEQYF. Here the CDR3 DNA reads TGCGCCAGCAGCACCCGGACCGGTTCCTCCTACGAGCAGTACTTC.